What follows are 4 T cell receptor beta chains derived from one specimen sequenced in a study of tumor-infiltrating lymphocytes in primary liver carcinoma. The template, roughly 550 ng total RNA, yielded TCR beta cDNA made with a constant-region primer. For TCR beta, libraries were produced by three nested multiplex PCR rounds using slightly modified ARM-PCR. The two initial PCR rounds, ten to eleven cycles each, used TRBV1-TRBV30 forward and C-beta reverse primers. MiXCR was run by TCRdb on the multiplex PCR reads, yielding one entry per CDR3 protein. The sample shows about 320,000 distinct CDR3 sequences, 58% of them seen only once. The source of the blood RNA was unsorted whole blood, and germline DNA was extracted as well. The sequenced material came from peripheral blood. All receptors derive from a woman younger than 45 with primary liver carcinoma and hepatitis B virus infection.

This chain uses TRBV5-6 with TRBJ2-3; 11 bases line up with TRBD2. V gave up 5 bases and J gave up 2 bases; unmatched junction bases: 4. CDR3 size: 15 residues. Looked up from germline, CDR1 is SGHDT and CDR2 is YYEEEE. The CDR3, as DNA: TGTGCCAGCAGGAAGGGACTAGCGGTCACAGATACGCAGTATTTT. This translates into CASRKGLAVTDTQYF.

The chain has TRBV29-1 and TRBJ1-4; possibly TRBD1 for D (5 bases). Germline V gene lookup returns CDR1 SQVTM and CDR2 ANQGSEA. V was pared by 2 bases and J by 8 bases, with 9 bases between. The CDR3 covers 12 residues. The CDR3 nucleotides read TGCAGCGTTGAACAGGGCTACGAAAAACTGTTTTTT. This codes for CSVEQGYEKLFF.

About this clonotype: This may stem from a read error, because a much larger clone lies one nucleotide away. The CDR3: CVSGSSTDTQYF. The CDR3 DNA is TGTGTCAGCGGGTCCAGCACAGATACGCAGTATTTT. V is TRBV6-5 and J is TRBJ2-3; TRBD2 might be the D (6 bases). CDR3 length equals 12 residues. The germline gives CDR1 MNHEY, CDR2 SVGAGI.

The chain couples TRBV7-9 to TRBJ2-6; tentatively, D is TRBD2 (6 bases). The CDR3 consists of 16 residues. Germline V gives CDR1 SEHNR, CDR2 FQNEAQ (reference sequence). V lost 3 bases to trimming and J lost 3 bases, with 12 bases between them. The CDR3 DNA sequence: TGTGCCAGCAGCTTGGAGGGGATCAGTGGGGCCAACGTCCTGACTTTC. Translation gives CASSLEGISGANVLTF.